Described below is a single T cell receptor beta chain sequence and its context. The clone's antigen remains unknown. No qualities accompany the bases; no much larger clone lies one base away. The time point label on this specimen signifies: newly diagnosed, previously untreated cHL patient sample. A Miltenyi CD4+ T cell isolation kit was used for magnetic negative selection to purify CD4+ T cells from thawed PBMCs. As a comparison group for the relapsed/refractory trial patients, PBMCs were sequenced from patients with newly diagnosed, previously untreated classical Hodgkin lymphoma. Peripheral blood was collected in 8 mL Vacutainer Cell Preparation Tubes, from which PBMCs were isolated by centrifugation and then cryopreserved. Purified CD4+ and CD8+ fractions were prepared only for cases in which an additional PBMC sample was available. Magnetically labelled cells were removed on LS columns in a quadroMACS separator, and the flow-through was collected as the purified fraction.

From cysteine to phenylalanine, the CDR3 is 15 amino acids long. Only CDR3 DNA is held: 45 bases, read in frame from base 1. V sheds 0 bases and J sheds 3 bases, leaving 11 bases between their ends. Sequences KGHSH (CDR1) and LQKENI (CDR2) are obtained from the germline V gene. These data come from a study of PD-1 blockade in classical Hodgkin lymphoma (dated by TCRdb to 2020 to 2021). About the investigation overall: The study used TCR beta sequencing and CyTOF to define a peripheral blood immune signature of response to PD-1 blockade in classical Hodgkin lymphoma.

Genomic DNA was extracted with the Qiagen DNeasy kit from unsorted PBMCs and from negatively selected CD4+ and CD8+ fractions. TCR beta CDR3 regions were subjected to amplification by immunoSEQ multiplex PCR with primers that anneal to V and J segments. A synthetic immune receptor repertoire was used to minimize amplification bias, and any remaining bias was removed computationally after sequencing. Under the source paper's analysis protocol: Custom Python scripts were used to quantify repertoire diversity as the Shannon entropy index. Unsorted, CD4+ and CD8+ repertoires were examined separately, except in combined analyses, for which CD4+ and CD8+ sequences were merged in silico. Entries here come from immuneACCESS through TCRdb and include only in-frame sequences with V and J called. Some clones fail to appear in such tables; in the studies checked, an unresolved V gene covers under half of the shortfall, and the cause of the remainder is unknown. The DNA was the basis for D and trimming; V, J and clone size are from that table. The sample data list 20,000 to 30,000 clones, and about 90% of these were observed just once. More than 0.45% of the sample lies in the top ten.

The full study reports these points: Baseline TCR diversity was reported to be lower in newly diagnosed patients than in healthy donors and to be lower still in relapsed/refractory patients. Only a single clinical trial cohort was studied, and what caused the repertoire differences, possibly disease activity or prior therapy, remained undefined.

The sequenced material came from CD4+ T cells from blood. This TCR came from a human donor with classical Hodgkin lymphoma. This sequence uses TRBV18 and TRBJ2-5; D gene: possibly TRBD1, on 6 matching bases. CDR3 protein: CASSPPQGYEETQYF. The sequenced DNA: TGTGCCAGCTCACCACCTCAGGGGTATGAAGAGACCCAGTACTTC.